The sequence of this T cell receptor (beta chain) was determined in a study of response to subunit inactivated influenza vaccine. This CDR3 has 12 residues. V lost 3 bases and J lost 8, with 10 bases in between. The germline V gene has CDR1 SGHAT and CDR2 FQNNGV. General study points: The authors suggested that few new T cells are recruited per seasonal influenza vaccination.

TCRdb recomputed calls from the RT-PCR reads with MiXCR, one row per CDR3 protein. The sample lists over 150,000 distinct CDR3 sequences; approximately 8.7% were seen once. A note on this clonotype: Antigen: not known.

The TCR sequence derives from a man aged 45-65 years who received an inactivated influenza vaccine. J is TRBJ1-2 and V is TRBV11-2, with D possibly matching TRBD1 (5 bases). Sequencing was performed on non-naive T cells sorted from PBMCs, taken on the day of vaccination. The CDR3 spells CASSLRDDGYTF. CDR3 nucleotide sequence: TGTGCCAGCAGCTTGCGGGACGACGGCTACACCTTC.